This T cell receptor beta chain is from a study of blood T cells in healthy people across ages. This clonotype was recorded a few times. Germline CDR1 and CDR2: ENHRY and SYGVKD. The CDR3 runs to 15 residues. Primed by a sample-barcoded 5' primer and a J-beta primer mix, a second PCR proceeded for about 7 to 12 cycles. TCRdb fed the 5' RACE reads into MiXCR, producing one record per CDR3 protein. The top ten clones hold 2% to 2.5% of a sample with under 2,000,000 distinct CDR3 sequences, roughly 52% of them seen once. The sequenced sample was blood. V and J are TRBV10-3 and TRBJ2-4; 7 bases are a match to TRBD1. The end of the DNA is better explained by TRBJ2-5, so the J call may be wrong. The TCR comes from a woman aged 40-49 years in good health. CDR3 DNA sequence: TGTGCCATCAGTTCCTCAGGGGGTAGGGAGGAGACCCAGTACTTC. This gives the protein CAISSSGGREETQYF.